Below are 8 T cell receptor beta chains sequenced from a single sample in a study of T cells in Graves' hyperthyroidism and ophthalmopathy. Amplification targeted TCR beta CDR3 regions from RNA transcripts. When the TCR CDR3 underwent first-round RT-PCR, the HTBI primer set was used. A single record per CDR3 protein comes from TCRdb applying MiXCR to the multiplex PCR reads. The sample contains under 550,000 distinct CDR3 sequences, roughly 13% of which appear only once. Material: blood. The source of these receptors is a woman aged 18 to 35 with Graves' hyperthyroidism.

This clonotype came up once. The rearrangement joins TRBV20-1 to TRBJ2-1; D not resolved. CDR1 is DFQATT and CDR2 is SNEGSKA in the germline V gene (reference sequence). This CDR3 contains 12 residues. V was clipped by 8 bases and J by 5 bases, with 13 bases between them. CDR3 in DNA: TGCAGTACTTTAGGGTGGGACAATGAGCAGTTCTTC. Protein sequence: CSTLGWDNEQFF.

In this sample, this clonotype turned up a few times. At one of its ends the junction is not consistent with the germline gene, which may arise from a read error. The chain carries TRBV7-9 and TRBJ2-1, with 12 bases fitting TRBD2. The V gene's germline CDR1 is SEHNR and CDR2 FQNEAQ (reference sequence). The CDR3 is 16 residues long. For the CDR3, the DNA is TGTGCCAGCAGCATAGAAACTAGCGGGAGGCCAAATGAGCAGCTCTTC. Translated, it gives CASSIETSGRPNEQLF.

The V and J genes are TRBV28 and TRBJ2-3; 13 bases map to TRBD2. This CDR3 is 17 amino acids long. The J segment lost 5 bases and the V segment lost 2 bases, leaving 7 bases of the junction unmatched. Germline V lookup: CDR1 MDHEN, CDR2 SYDVKM. DNA of the CDR3: TGTGCCAGCAGTTTACAACTAGCGGGAGGGCCGGGAGATACGCAGTATTTT. Protein product: CASSLQLAGGPGDTQYF.

This clonotype was seen more than once but under ten times. V and J are TRBV9 and TRBJ2-7; 11 bases match TRBD2. J gave up 0 bases and V 4 bases, and 6 bases lay outside the gene matches. There are 16 residues in the CDR3. Per the germline V gene, CDR1 is SGDLS and CDR2 is YYNGEE. The CDR3 DNA reads TGTGCCAGCAGCCCAGCTAGCGGGAGGACCTCCTACGAGCAGTACTTC. This codes for CASSPASGRTSYEQYF.

This clonotype was picked up many times. The rearrangement joins TRBV3-1 to TRBJ1-3; no clear D gene. This CDR3 comprises 13 residues. Germline V lookup: CDR1 LGHDT, CDR2 YNNKEL (reference sequence). Trimming removed 3 bases from V and 4 bases from J, with 7 bases in between. The CDR3 region has the DNA TGTGCCAGCAGCCACTTGTCAGGAAACACCATATATTTT. The encoded protein is CASSHLSGNTIYF.

This clonotype came up many times. The chain links TRBV27 to TRBJ2-3; D unclear. Trimming removed 4 bases at V and 5 bases at J, with 7 bases between. The germline gives CDR1 MNHEY, CDR2 SMNVEV (reference sequence). The CDR3 runs to 12 residues. The CDR3: CASSSPRDTQYF. CDR3 DNA: TGTGCCAGCAGTTCCCCCCGAGATACGCAGTATTTT.

This clonotype was found a few times. Being one base from a much bigger clone, this may be a read error. The chain combines TRBV30 with TRBJ1-4; 8 positions agree with TRBD1. CDR1 and CDR2 (germline): GTSNPN, SVGIG (reference sequence). The CDR3 extends over 14 amino acids. J was trimmed by 8 bases and V by 4 bases; bases with no gene match: 9. The CDR3 region is CAWTGDRGGEKLFF. The CDR3 region has the DNA TGTGCCTGGACTGGTGACAGGGGAGGAGAAAAACTGTTTTTT.

In its sample, this clonotype was seen many times. The rearrangement joins TRBV6-2 or TRBV6-3 to TRBJ2-7; D not resolved. The germline CDR1 and CDR2 sequences are MNHEY and SVGEGT. This CDR3 region has 11 residues. The V end lost 2 bases, the J end lost 6 bases, and 5 bases lay between the germline ends. In DNA, the CDR3 is TGTGCCAGCAGTTACCTCGCCGAGCAGTACTTC. It encodes CASSYLAEQYF.